This entry concerns a single T cell receptor beta chain. The protocol was immunoSEQ multiplex PCR, while the TCRdb copy is restricted to in-frame clones and leaves out a portion. This table has around 260,000 clones, 91% appearing once. This record belongs to a study of blood T cell repertoires in COVID-19. Study background: Both acute and convalescent COVID-19 samples were obtained from the United States, Italy and Spain.

Germline V gene lookup returns CDR1 LNHDA and CDR2 SQIVND (reference sequence). V lost 4 bases, J lost 4 bases, and 8 bases stayed unmatched. The CDR3 loop spans 15 amino acids. The J gene is TRBJ2-3, the V gene TRBV19; TRBD2 agrees at 7 bases. Specimen: peripheral blood. This TCR came from a person aged 18-30 years with COVID-19, enrolled during active disease. This chain's CDR3 is CASSTRLAAPDTQYF. The CDR3 bases are TGTGCCAGTAGTACCCGACTAGCCGCCCCAGATACGCAGTATTTT.